This T cell receptor (beta chain) was recovered during a study of metastatic and nonmetastatic thyroid tumors. Study details: Across blood and tumor or nodule tissue, repertoires from malignant and benign thyroid patients were compared with one another. Overall study findings and caveats: Significantly higher TCR beta diversity was reportedly seen in malignant thyroid tumors than benign nodules, in blood and tumor.

Per the authors' pipeline: The distant-metastasis classifier for papillary thyroid cancer was built from CDR3 differences across clinicopathological groups. TCRdb re-called clones from the PCR reads using MiXCR. The V and J calls follow TCRdb's processing rather than the paper's. The sample carries roughly 64,000 clones, about 3.8% recorded once. This clone was found a few times. Its antigen is unknown. The trim removed 7 bases at V and 5 bases at J, leaving 11 bases unmatched. CDR1 is DFQATT and CDR2 is SNEGSKA in the germline V gene (reference sequence). The CDR3 covers 14 residues. All patients were untreated before thyroid surgery.

The gene calls are TRBV20-1 and TRBJ2-5, with 9 bases fitting TRBD2. The clonotype comes from a female donor with papillary thyroid cancer or a benign thyroid nodule (not recorded which). Some clones in this sample may be carry-over from other donors' samples. Sequencing input: blood. CDR3 amino acids: CSGLLAGDRETQYF. The CDR3 bases are TGCAGTGGTCTATTAGCGGGAGATCGGGAGACCCAGTACTTC.